The source of this T cell receptor (beta chain) is a study of blood T cell repertoires in COVID-19 (dated by TCRdb to about 2020). Background on the whole study: Samples covering the acute and convalescent phases of COVID-19 were provided by collaborators in the United States, Italy and Spain. Where HLA class I and class II types were available, the types were taken from metadata supplied by the sample provider, not from assay-based typing. The dataset comprised deeply sampled blood TCRbeta repertoires from subjects exposed to, actively infected with, or recovered from COVID-19. A de-identified subject ID, COVID-19 status, age in years and sex were almost always included in the sample metadata. Samples were obtained from the ongoing ImmuneRACE study (first 160 participants) and from 1,000 to 1,500 subjects provided by 6 global collaborators. The prospective study material was composed of cDNA or gDNA derived from T cells, B-cell-depleted T cells, or PBMCs. The repertoires were released in a freely available public database meant as a resource for research on the immune response to SARS-CoV-2. On the study overall, not on this receptor specifically: Clinical and demographic metadata were provided uncurated, with the amount varying by source and participant.

In the prospective study, participants were about 18 to 95 years old, resided in fewer than 25 geographic areas of the United States, and were enrolled through a virtual design. In the prospective study, cohorts were assigned on the basis of participant-reported clinical history obtained from a screening survey and a study questionnaire. ImmuneRACE Cohort 3 recovered participants were defined by two consecutive negative NP/OP PCR tests, healthcare professional clearance, or symptom resolution. In the prospective study, mobile phlebotomists collected whole blood, serum and a nasopharyngeal or oropharyngeal swab from each participant. Over an approximately 2-month period, participants in the prospective study had the option of providing additional blood draws and questionnaires. Blood samples from the prospective study were shipped frozen or at room temperature prior to DNA extraction. Note on this clone: Its antigen is not yet known. Qualities for individual bases were not recorded, and no much larger clone is one base off.

TCRbeta CDR3 regions were amplified from genomic DNA by means of the immunoSEQ Assay, a bias-controlled multiplex PCR. Concerning the study's data processing: Within the assay, amplification of reference gene primers was used to estimate how many nucleated cells each sample contained. To quantify the absolute abundance of each unique TCRbeta CDR3 rearrangement, sequence reads were collapsed and filtered. For each sample, productive Simpson clonality was calculated by taking the square root of Simpson's diversity index across productive rearrangements. TCRdb mirrors the immuneACCESS table, restricted to in-frame sequences. Some clones are absent from its copies; in checked studies, under half trace to an unresolved V gene, and the reason for the others is unknown. Clone size and V and J calls were adopted from that table, with D and trimming inferred from the DNA. The sample profile shows approximately 440,000 clones; roughly 87% of them were found once. 0.7% of the sample is held by the ten biggest clonotypes.

Trimming removed 2 bases from V and 4 bases from J; the gene matches leave 5 bases unexplained. The germline V gene specifies SGHRS as CDR1 and YFSETQ as CDR2. The CDR3 holds 14 amino acids from the cysteine to the phenylalanine. Only CDR3 DNA remains: 42 bases, in frame from the first base. The V and J genes are TRBV5-1 and TRBJ2-5; TRBD1 matches 7 bases in the middle. The sequencing input was PBMCs or T cells enriched from blood (not recorded which). The sequence was collected from a woman aged 18-29 years who had recovered from COVID-19. The sequence in DNA is TGCGCCAGCAGCTTTATTACAGGGGCAGAGACCCAGTACTTC. This yields the protein CASSFITGAETQYF.